These 7 T cell receptor beta chains were all obtained from the same sample, sequenced in a study of blood T cell repertoires in COVID-19. Assay: immunoSEQ multiplex PCR; the TCRdb copy retains only in-frame clones and omits some. The sample includes about 300,000 clones, around 88% of them seen just once. Sequenced sample: peripheral blood. The receptors stem from a young woman with COVID-19, enrolled during active disease.

This clone was seen a single time. The chain couples TRBV12-5 to TRBJ2-7; 7 positions agree with TRBD2. CDR3 length: 14 residues. The trim removed 0 bases at V and 5 bases at J, leaving 4 bases unmatched. The V gene's germline CDR1 is LGHNT and CDR2 FRNRAP. The CDR3 DNA reads TGTGCTAGTGGTTTGGTCATGGCGGGGGACGAGCAGTACTTC. It is translated as CASGLVMAGDEQYF. Full variable domain (missing parts from reference TRBV12-5 and TRBJ2-7): DARVTQTPRHKVTEMGQEVTMRCQPILGHNTVFWYRQTMMQGLELLAYFRNRAPLDDSGMPKDRFSAEMPDATLATLKIQPSEPRDSAVYFCASGLVMAGDEQYFGPGTRLTVT.

The chain uses TRBV5-1 and TRBJ2-2; 7 bases match TRBD2. The J segment lost 0 bases and the V segment lost 2 bases, leaving 4 bases of the junction unmatched. The CDR3 totals 16 residues. In germline, CDR1 is SGHRS, CDR2 YFSETQ. For the CDR3, the DNA is TGCGCCAGCAGCTTCTCTAGCGGCTCGAACACCGGGGAGCTGTTTTTT. Translated, it gives CASSFSSGSNTGELFF.

This chain uses TRBV5-1 with TRBJ2-3; D is perhaps TRBD1 (6 bases). Trimming removed 4 bases from V and 0 bases from J, with 15 bases in between. Looked up from germline, CDR1 is SGHRS and CDR2 is YFSETQ. The length of the CDR3 is 16 residues. CDR3 nucleotides: TGCGCCAGCAGCAGGAAGACAGGTGCTAGCACAGATACGCAGTATTTT. Its translation is CASSRKTGASTDTQYF. The variable domain in full, with the rest retrieved from reference TRBV5-1 and TRBJ2-3, is KAGVTQTPRYLIKTRGQQVTLSCSPISGHRSVSWYQQTPGQGLQFLFEYFSETQRNKGNFPGRFSGRQFSNSRSEMNVSTLELGDSALYLCASSRKTGASTDTQYFGPGTRLTVL.

The DNA for the CDR3 is TGTGCCAGCACAAAGCTAAGGGGGAACTATGGCTACACCTTC. Residues: CASTKLRGNYGYTF. The rearrangement joins TRBV7-2 to TRBJ1-2, with D maybe TRBD1 (6 bases). This CDR3 has 14 amino acids. The germline V and J ends were trimmed by 7 bases and 2 bases, with 14 bases remaining between them. CDR1 and CDR2 (germline): SGHTA, FQGNSA. Variable domain in full (rest from reference TRBV7-2 and TRBJ1-2): GAGVSQSPSNKVTEKGKDVELRCDPISGHTALYWYRQSLGQGLEFLIYFQGNSAPDKSGLPSDRFSAERTGGSVSTLTIQRTQQEDSAVYLCASTKLRGNYGYTFGSGTRLTVV.

This clone is a singleton in its sample. This chain joins TRBV7-9 and TRBJ2-6, with D uncertain. From germline, CDR1 is SEHNR and CDR2 FQNEAQ (reference sequence). CDR3 length equals 15 residues. V lost 5 bases and J lost 2, with 10 bases in between. DNA of the CDR3: TGTGCCAGCAGCGCTAACGGAGCTGGGGCCAACGTCCTGACTTTC. As protein: CASSANGAGANVLTF.

V usage is TRBV10-3 and J usage is TRBJ1-1; TRBD1 is a possible D gene (6 bases). V dropped 6 bases and J dropped 3 bases, with 14 bases sitting between them. The CDR3 length is 14 residues. Germline V gene lookup returns CDR1 ENHRY and CDR2 SYGVKD. The CDR3 bases are TGTGCCATCAGGAACAGGGTCGTAGACACTGAAGCTTTCTTT. It is translated as CAIRNRVVDTEAFF.

This clone was counted once. The rearrangement joins TRBV28 to TRBJ1-5; D is ambiguous. The ends were cut back, 7 bases at V and 6 bases at J, with 16 bases in the middle. This CDR3 contains 14 residues. CDR1 is MDHEN and CDR2 is SYDVKM in the germline V gene. The CDR3: CASTLTRRAQPQHF. The CDR3 DNA sequence: TGTGCCAGCACCCTCACCCGGCGGGCTCAGCCCCAGCATTTT.